This passage covers 17 T cell receptor beta chains from one sample sequenced in a study of T cell repertoires in cytomegalovirus infection (dated by TCRdb to about 2019). The sequencer was an Illumina HiSeq 1500. In TCRdb, the public reads were trimmed at Q25 with fastp and aligned with MiXCR, with productive beta chains retained. Records with the same CDR3 protein are collapsed into one entry carrying the most frequent genes and DNA. This sample comprises 230,000 or so distinct CDR3 sequences, around 15% of them detected only once. The ten largest account for roughly 45% of the sample. The sequencing sample was made of CD8+ T cells from PBMCs. These receptors originate from a human donor in good health (CMV status not recorded). Some clones in this sample may be carry-over from other donors' samples.

The chain links TRBV5-1 to TRBJ2-2, with TRBD1 identical over 9 bases. With 5 bases clipped from V and 0 bases from J, the junction kept 8 bases outside the gene matches. The CDR3 loop spans 17 amino acids. The germline V gene encodes CDR1 SGHRS and CDR2 YFSETQ. The CDR3 DNA is TGCGCCAGCAGGAATGGGGGGACAGGGTCGAACACCGGGGAGCTGTTTTTT. Translation gives CASRNGGTGSNTGELFF.

J is TRBJ1-2 and V is TRBV28; D remains unclear. Germline CDR1 reads MDHEN; CDR2 reads SYDVKM. The CDR3 has 13 residues. V was clipped by 1 base and J by 0 bases, with 3 bases between them. CDR3 in amino acids: CASSLSTNYGYTF. The CDR3 region has the DNA TGTGCCAGCAGTTTATCGACTAACTATGGCTACACCTTC.

This clonotype was observed at least ten times. CDR3 sequence (DNA): TGTGCCAGCAGCCAAGATGCAGGATTCTCTGGAAACACCATATATTTT. Its translation is CASSQDAGFSGNTIYF. The genes are TRBV14 and TRBJ1-3; the D is unclear. The CDR3 has 16 amino acids. Per germline, CDR1 SGHDN and CDR2 FVKESK. V shed 0 bases and J shed 0 bases, with 9 bases lying between them.

This chain links TRBV9 with TRBJ1-1; a possible D gene is TRBD1 (5 bases). Looked up from germline, CDR1 is SGDLS and CDR2 is YYNGEE. This CDR3 contains 16 residues. V lost 0 bases and J lost 0, with 12 bases in between. This chain's CDR3 is CASSVGTSTLNTEAFF. DNA of the CDR3: TGTGCCAGCAGCGTAGGGACATCTACTTTGAACACTGAAGCTTTCTTT.

A note on this clonotype: This could be a read error, since a much larger clone is one nucleotide away. This chain joins TRBV7-2 and TRBJ2-1; D might be TRBD1 or TRBD2, each matching 5 bases. The CDR3 extends over 16 amino acids. V was pared by 2 bases and J by 3 bases, with 14 bases between. Germline CDR1 is SGHTA and CDR2 is FQGNSA. The CDR3 DNA follows: TGTGCCAGCAGCTTACCGGGGCCGAGCTTCTACAATGAGCAGTTCTTC. It encodes CASSLPGPSFYNEQFF.

This chain joins TRBV4-3 and TRBJ1-2, with D unclear. The CDR3 length is 14 residues. Trimming removed 3 bases from V and 2 bases from J, with 10 bases in between. The germline CDR1 and CDR2 sequences are LGHNA and YSLEER. Here the CDR3 reads CASSQSGYNYGYTF. The CDR3 bases are TGCGCCAGCAGCCAGTCGGGGTACAACTATGGCTACACCTTC.

The chain employs TRBV12-3 or TRBV12-4 and TRBJ2-3; D may correspond to TRBD1 or TRBD2 (5 bases each). The CDR3 extends over 13 amino acids. V lost 1 base, J lost 10 bases, and 12 bases lay in between. The CDR3 coding sequence is TGTGCCAGCAGTTTAGGTGGGGGTGAGGCGCAGTATTTT. Translating gives CASSLGGGEAQYF.

This clonotype occurred many times. The rearrangement joins TRBV7-8 to TRBJ2-7; D call uncertain. The CDR3 sequence is 14 residues long. The V end lost 2 bases, the J end lost 3 bases, and 11 bases lay between the germline ends. The germline V gene has CDR1 SGHVS and CDR2 FQNEAQ. The CDR3 sequence: CASSLMTHNYEQYF. CDR3 DNA: TGTGCCAGCAGCTTAATGACCCATAACTACGAGCAGTACTTC.

The sample holds a few counts of this clonotype. The gene calls are TRBV19 and TRBJ1-2, with D maybe TRBD1 (5 bases). Trimming left V 3 bases short and J 2 bases short, with 13 bases between. Germline CDR1 is LNHDA and CDR2 is SQIVND (reference sequence). The CDR3 covers 15 residues. CDR3 sequence reads: CASSIGGADNYGYTF. In DNA form, the CDR3 reads TGTGCCAGTAGTATCGGGGGAGCAGACAACTATGGCTACACCTTC.

This clonotype was observed many times. The chain couples TRBV7-6 to TRBJ2-1, with 7 positions matching TRBD1. There are 15 residues in the CDR3. Trimming removed 3 bases from V and 2 bases from J; junction bases left unmatched: 4. The germline CDR1 and CDR2 sequences are SGHVS and FNYEAQ. CDR3 region: CASSLTGSPYNEQFF. The CDR3 DNA is TGTGCCAGCAGCTTGACAGGGAGCCCCTACAATGAGCAGTTCTTC.

This clonotype was counted only a few times. The gene calls are TRBV7-9 and TRBJ2-1; D tentatively fits TRBD1 or TRBD2 (5 bases each). The germline V gene encodes CDR1 SEHNR and CDR2 FQNEAQ (reference sequence). The CDR3 has 13 amino acids. V was pared by 1 base and J by 9 bases, with 10 bases between. DNA of the CDR3: TGTGCCAGCAGCTTAGGAGGGGATCGTGAGCAGTTCTTC. This gives the protein CASSLGGDREQFF. Complete variable domain (other parts from reference TRBV7-9 and TRBJ2-1): DTGVSQNPRHKITKRGQNVTFRCDPISEHNRLYWYRQTLGQGPEFLTYFQNEAQLEKSRLLSDRFSAERPKGSFSTLEIQRTEQGDSAMYLCASSLGGDREQFFGPGTRLTVL.

This clonotype was counted only a few times. The rearrangement uses TRBV6-2 or TRBV6-3 and TRBJ2-3, with D hard to call. Trimming removed 5 bases from V and 0 bases from J, with 12 bases in between. Looked up from germline, CDR1 is MNHEY and CDR2 is SVGEGT. CDR3 length: 15 residues. Written as DNA, the CDR3 is TGTGCCAGCAGTGGTGGCTCCGAAAGCACAGATACGCAGTATTTT. As protein: CASSGGSESTDTQYF.

The chain links TRBV5-1 to TRBJ2-7; possible D gene TRBD1, 6 bases. Germline V gene lookup returns CDR1 SGHRS and CDR2 YFSETQ. Trimming took 1 base from V and 0 from J, leaving 17 bases between them. The CDR3 has 17 amino acids. DNA of the CDR3: TGCGCCAGCAGCTTGTCGGACTTTAGGGGGAACTCCTACGAGCAGTACTTC. It yields the protein CASSLSDFRGNSYEQYF.

A few counts support this clonotype. The chain has TRBV7-6 and TRBJ2-3, with 15 bases identical to TRBD2. Unmatched junction bases numbered 13, after V lost 5 bases and J lost 4 bases. This CDR3 is built from 19 residues. Per germline, CDR1 SGHVS and CDR2 FNYEAQ. The CDR3 DNA sequence: TGTGCCAGCAGCCGTTCTGTCGGACTAGCGGGGGGGCCCCCAGATACGCAGTATTTT. Translated: CASSRSVGLAGGPPDTQYF.

The table lists this clonotype with many counts. The chain recombines TRBV7-2 with TRBJ2-7; 9 nucleotides align to TRBD2. The germline V gene has CDR1 SGHTA and CDR2 FQGNSA. There are 14 residues in the CDR3. J gave up 7 bases and V 2 bases, and 6 bases lay outside the gene matches. The CDR3 DNA reads TGTGCCAGCAGCTTATCGCTAGCGGGGAATGAGCAGTACTTC. Translation gives CASSLSLAGNEQYF. Variable domain in full (rest from reference TRBV7-2 and TRBJ2-7): GAGVSQSPSNKVTEKGKDVELRCDPISGHTALYWYRQSLGQGLEFLIYFQGNSAPDKSGLPSDRFSAERTGGSVSTLTIQRTQQEDSAVYLCASSLSLAGNEQYFGPGTRLTVT.

This clonotype showed up just a few times. The chain links TRBV19 to TRBJ2-1; D ambiguous. Germline V gives CDR1 LNHDA, CDR2 SQIVND (reference sequence). V dropped 5 bases and J dropped 0 bases, with 11 bases sitting between them. The CDR3 consists of 15 residues. This CDR3 reads CASSVGVSSYNEQFF. In DNA form, the CDR3 reads TGTGCCAGTAGTGTTGGCGTAAGCTCCTACAATGAGCAGTTCTTC.

The chain uses TRBV5-6 and TRBJ2-1; tentatively, D is TRBD1 or TRBD2 (6 bases each). V was cut by 4 bases and J by 2 bases, with 13 bases left in between. Germline V gene data show CDR1 as SGHDT and CDR2 as YYEEEE. The CDR3 covers 15 residues. The chain's CDR3 is CASSLGGNTYNEQFF. Here the CDR3 DNA reads TGTGCCAGCAGCCTAGGGGGGAATACCTACAATGAGCAGTTCTTC.